This T cell receptor (beta chain) was recorded in a study of blood T cells in healthy people across ages. The authors ran a second PCR of about 7 to 11 cycles using a sample-barcoded 5' primer and a J-beta primer mix. Each CDR3 protein gets one entry after TCRdb re-called the 5' RACE reads with MiXCR. The table shows over 1,500,000 distinct CDR3 sequences, with around half occurring only once. The CDR3 extends over 15 amino acids. Germline-derived CDR1 and CDR2 are SSHAT and FNYEAQ (reference sequence). For this clonotype: A junction boundary mismatches the germline segment, possibly from a read error.

The chain has TRBV7-7 and TRBJ2-5; TRBD1 or TRBD2 may be the D gene (5 bases each). This TCR came from a woman aged 40 to 50 in good health. Input material: blood. CDR3: CASSLAQGIQETQYF. DNA for the CDR3: TGTGCTAGCAGCTTAGCGCAGGGAATCCAAGAGACCCAGTACTTC.